These 28 T cell receptor beta chains were all obtained from the same sample, sequenced in a study of T cell responses to AZD1222 COVID-19 vaccine. Repertoires were generated with immunoSEQ multiplex PCR, while TCRdb's copy carries only in-frame clones and drops some. The sample records 150,000 to 180,000 clones, roughly nine tenths being singletons. Sequencing used peripheral blood, obtained on day 0 of MenACWY control vaccination. These receptors came from an adult in good health.

The chain links TRBV12-3 or TRBV12-4 to TRBJ1-4; D possibly corresponds to TRBD1 (6 bases). V lost 7 bases and J lost 8, with 14 bases in between. The CDR3 consists of 13 residues. CDR3 residues: CASTLGTYEKLFF. The CDR3 DNA reads TGTGCCAGCACCCTCGGGACATACGAAAAACTGTTTTTT.

The chain is built from TRBV5-4 and TRBJ2-1, with TRBD2 matching over 12 bases. V lost 1 base to trimming and J lost 9 bases; unmatched junction nucleotides: 5. This CDR3 comprises 15 residues. Germline CDR1 SGHNT, CDR2 YYREEE (reference sequence). The CDR3 nucleotides read TGTGCCAGCAGCTTGTTGACTAGCGGGAGTGTTGAGCAGTTCTTC. This codes for CASSLLTSGSVEQFF.

The table lists this clone with a few counts. CDR3 in amino acids: CSASTEPSYEQYF. The CDR3 DNA follows: TGCAGTGCTAGTACCGAACCTTCCTACGAGCAGTACTTC. This chain links TRBV20-1 with TRBJ2-7; D is undetermined. This CDR3 is built from 13 residues. Trimming cost V 3 bases and J 1 base, with 10 bases left between them. Germline V CDR1 and CDR2: DFQATT, SNEGSKA (reference sequence).

Comments on this clone: It is unclear where the CDR3 begins or ends on the DNA, so no DNA is shown, and the CDR3 is as TCRdb lists it. The gene calls are TRBV2 and TRBJ1-4. The CDR3 comprises 11 residues, both ends counted. Germline loops: CDR1 SNHLY, CDR2 FYNNEI. This chain's CDR3 is CASILDEKLFF.

The V gene is TRBV5-4, the J gene TRBJ2-4; 10 bases align to TRBD1. The germline V gene has CDR1 SGHNT and CDR2 YYREEE (reference sequence). This CDR3 region has 13 residues. Germline trimming cut 10 bases from V and 3 bases from J; bases unmatched to any gene: 4. CDR3 sequence (DNA): TGTGCCGTAAGGACAGGGGGCAAAAACATTCAGTACTTC. This encodes CAVRTGGKNIQYF.

V gene TRBV19 combines with J gene TRBJ1-5; D possibly corresponds to TRBD1 (6 bases). V was trimmed by 8 bases and J by 2 bases, leaving 10 bases between them. Germline V CDR1 and CDR2: LNHDA, SQIVND (reference sequence). The CDR3 runs to 13 residues. The DNA of the CDR3 is TGTGCCAGTGAGACAGGACGCAATCAGCCCCAGCATTTT. This sequence encodes CASETGRNQPQHF.

V usage is TRBV19 and J usage is TRBJ1-4; 7 nucleotides agree with TRBD1. Trimming removed 3 bases from V and 0 bases from J; junction bases left unmatched: 13. The CDR3 is made up of 19 amino acids. Germline V gene lookup returns CDR1 LNHDA and CDR2 SQIVND (reference sequence). CDR3 amino acids: CASSISPLDRATTNEKLFF. The CDR3 coding sequence is TGTGCCAGTAGTATCTCCCCCCTCGACAGGGCCACAACTAATGAAAAACTGTTTTTT.

The V gene is TRBV3-1 (or the pseudogene TRBV3-2), the J gene TRBJ1-6, with 9 bases aligning to TRBD1. The germline V gene encodes CDR1 LGHDT and CDR2 YNNKEL (reference sequence). CDR3 size: 13 residues. This chain's CDR3 is CAVGDRANSPLHF. The CDR3 DNA reads as TGTGCGGTGGGGGACAGGGCCAATTCACCCCTCCACTTT.

The chain combines TRBV6-5 with TRBJ2-3; D assignment may be TRBD1 or TRBD2 (5 bases each). Germline V lookup: CDR1 MNHEY, CDR2 SVGAGI. Trimming stripped 7 bases from V and 9 bases from J, with 20 bases between. The CDR3 covers 14 residues. Here the CDR3 DNA reads TGTGCCAGCACACCGGGACCCAGCCGCGGCACGCAGTATTTT. Protein sequence: CASTPGPSRGTQYF.

This clone has only one observation. The rearrangement uses TRBV11-2 and TRBJ2-5; D may be TRBD2 (7 bases). Deletions cut 1 base from V and 4 bases from J, with 13 bases between. This CDR3 is 15 amino acids long. Germline loops: CDR1 SGHAT, CDR2 FQNNGV. CDR3 DNA sequence: TGTGCCAGCAGCTTAGCGGGGGGAGGGGGAGAGACCCAGTACTTC. Translating gives CASSLAGGGGETQYF.

The rearrangement links TRBV6-1 to TRBJ1-2; no clear D gene. CDR3 length equals 12 residues. V shed 2 bases and J shed 4 bases, with 5 bases lying between them. Germline lookup yields CDR1 MNHNS and CDR2 SASEGT. The CDR3: CASSESLYGYTF. The CDR3 region has the DNA TGTGCCAGCAGTGAATCTCTCTATGGCTACACCTTC.

This sequence joins TRBV29-1 and TRBJ1-5, with 7 bases identical to TRBD1. CDR3 length equals 13 residues. V shed 6 bases and J 4 bases; nucleotides not matched to a gene: 6. Germline V gives CDR1 SQVTM, CDR2 ANQGSEA. The CDR3 reads CSVRDSWNQPQHF. DNA for the CDR3: TGCAGCGTCCGGGACAGTTGGAATCAGCCCCAGCATTTT.

Comment on this clone: A junction boundary mismatches the germline segment, possibly from a read error. The J gene is TRBJ2-7, the V gene TRBV7-7; D is unresolved. CDR3 size: 13 residues. Germline V lookup: CDR1 SSHAT, CDR2 FNYEAQ (reference sequence). The chain's CDR3 is CASSRDGPYEQYF. The CDR3 nucleotides are TGTGCTAGCAGCCGCGACGGACCCTACGAGCAGTACTTC.

This chain's CDR3 is CASSLGRSRGQTDTQYF. DNA of the CDR3: TGTGCCAGCAGTTTAGGAAGATCCAGGGGGCAAACAGATACGCAGTATTTT. The rearrangement uses TRBV28 and TRBJ2-3; 8 bases line up with TRBD1. J lost 3 bases, V lost 2 bases, and 10 bases had no gene match. CDR1 and CDR2 (germline): MDHEN, SYDVKM. The length of the CDR3 is 17 residues.

This clone has just one count. V usage is TRBV12-3 or TRBV12-4 and J usage is TRBJ1-4; no firm D call. Deletions cut 10 bases from V and 4 bases from J, with 13 bases between. The CDR3 contains 13 residues. The CDR3, as DNA: TGTGCCACCACTCGGTCCTATAATGAAAAACTGTTTTTT. It yields the protein CATTRSYNEKLFF.

The rearrangement joins TRBV5-8 to TRBJ1-2; D is perhaps TRBD1 (6 bases). The CDR3 is made up of 15 amino acids. The V end was cut by 1 base, the J end by 0 bases, with 10 bases between. The germline V gene encodes CDR1 SGHTS and CDR2 YDEGEE. CDR3 in amino acids: CASSLPGHANYGYTF. CDR3 DNA sequence: TGTGCCAGCAGCTTGCCGGGACACGCTAACTATGGCTACACCTTC.

The rearrangement uses TRBV7-2 and TRBJ2-3; tentative D call: TRBD1 (7 bases). Trimming removed 4 bases from V and 4 bases from J, with 24 bases in between. CDR1 SGHTA and CDR2 FQGNSA come from the germline V gene. The CDR3 runs 18 residues. The CDR3 sequence is CASSYRGRGKSNPDTQYF. CDR3 nucleotides: TGTGCCAGCAGCTATAGGGGGCGCGGGAAATCTAACCCAGATACGCAGTATTTT.

The rearrangement links TRBV9 to TRBJ1-3, with D perhaps matching TRBD1 (6 bases). The V gene's germline CDR1 is SGDLS and CDR2 YYNGEE. V was trimmed by 3 bases and J by 2 bases, leaving 9 bases between them. The CDR3 consists of 14 residues. CDR3 in DNA: TGTGCCAGCAGCGGGACAGAAACTGGAAACACCATATATTTT. Amino acids: CASSGTETGNTIYF.

The V call is TRBV19, the J call TRBJ1-2, with D hard to call. Trimming removed 2 bases from V and 3 bases from J, with 10 bases in between. Germline CDR1 is LNHDA and CDR2 is SQIVND (reference sequence). The CDR3 covers 14 residues. The CDR3 nucleotides read TGTGCCAGTAGTATACTGGGAAACGACTATGGCTACACCTTC. Its translation: CASSILGNDYGYTF.

This clone was counted between two and nine times. CDR3 protein: CASSVDGQGGNTIYF. The CDR3 coding sequence is TGTGCCAGCAGCGTGGATGGACAGGGGGGAAACACCATATATTTT. The chain recombines TRBV9 with TRBJ1-3; 9 bases map to TRBD1. From germline, CDR1 is SGDLS and CDR2 YYNGEE. Trimming took 2 bases from V and 4 from J; bases not matched to a gene: 4. The CDR3 is 15 amino acids.

The chain has TRBV5-1 and TRBJ1-2, with TRBD1 matching over 7 bases. The CDR3 has 16 amino acids. Germline V lookup: CDR1 SGHRS, CDR2 YFSETQ. V was clipped by 1 base and J by 8 bases; unmatched bases: 14. CDR3 region: CASSLSVGGGLAGYTF. The CDR3 DNA reads as TGCGCCAGCAGCTTGAGTGTAGGGGGCGGTTTAGCCGGCTACACCTTC.

The chain uses TRBV29-1 and TRBJ1-1, with D possibly matching TRBD1 (5 bases). V gave up 3 bases and J gave up 1 base, with 9 bases separating them. CDR1 is SQVTM, CDR2 ANQGSEA, per germline. This CDR3 contains 13 residues. The CDR3 bases are TGCAGCGTTGAGGAGGGGAGGAACACTGAAGCTTTCTTT. Protein sequence: CSVEEGRNTEAFF.

The CDR3 loop reads CASSYGSVGEQFF. DNA of the CDR3: TGTGCCAGCAGTTACGGGTCCGTTGGTGAGCAGTTCTTC. This sequence joins TRBV6-5 and TRBJ2-1; D not resolved. The CDR3 sequence is 13 residues long. V was clipped by 2 bases and J by 9 bases, with 11 bases between them. The germline gives CDR1 MNHEY, CDR2 SVGAGI.

V and J are TRBV5-1 and TRBJ2-1; a weak D match, TRBD2 (6 bases). Trimming removed 5 bases at V and 7 bases at J, with 16 bases between. The CDR3 totals 14 residues. Germline loops: CDR1 SGHRS, CDR2 YFSETQ. The CDR3 sequence: CASSRASEFNEQFF. The CDR3 DNA reads as TGCGCCAGCAGTAGGGCTAGCGAGTTTAATGAGCAGTTCTTC.

This clone occurred once. V gene TRBV10-3 combines with J gene TRBJ1-2; the match to TRBD1 covers 11 bases. J was trimmed by 4 bases and V by 3 bases; bases with no gene match: 7. Germline V gene lookup returns CDR1 ENHRY and CDR2 SYGVKD. This CDR3 spans 16 amino acids. CDR3 amino acids: CAISDPDRGRLYGYTF. The CDR3 region has the DNA TGTGCCATCAGTGATCCGGACAGGGGGCGCCTCTATGGCTACACCTTC.

This clone was counted once. V is TRBV19 and J is TRBJ2-7; D possibly corresponds to TRBD2 (7 bases). Germline values: CDR1 LNHDA, CDR2 SQIVND (reference sequence). V shed 3 bases and J shed 0 bases, with 15 bases lying between them. The CDR3 has 16 amino acids. CDR3 sequence: CASSIRGGLSSYEQYV. The CDR3 bases are TGTGCCAGTAGTATCCGCGGGGGCCTCAGCTCCTACGAGCAGTACGTC.

J is TRBJ2-5 and V is TRBV19, with D possibly being TRBD2 (6 bases). The V gene's germline CDR1 is LNHDA and CDR2 SQIVND (reference sequence). The CDR3 spans 15 residues. V dropped 0 bases and J dropped 2 bases, with 10 bases sitting between them. CDR3 nucleotides: TGTGCCAGTAGTATAGATGGGGGGTCGCAAGAGACCCAGTACTTC. It codes for CASSIDGGSQETQYF.

The rearrangement joins TRBV3-1 (or the pseudogene TRBV3-2) to TRBJ1-2, with TRBD1 identical over 7 bases. This CDR3 has 13 amino acids. Per germline, CDR1 LGHDT and CDR2 YNNKEL (reference sequence). V trimming: 4 bases; J trimming: 9 bases; junction bases outside the gene matches: 8. CDR3 sequence (DNA): TGTGCCAGCAGCCTTCAAAGGACAGGCAGCTACACCTTC. Its protein is CASSLQRTGSYTF.